Listed below are T cell receptor beta chains from one sample, sequenced in a study of blood T cell repertoires in COVID-19. The table came from immunoSEQ multiplex PCR; TCRdb's copy has only in-frame clones and leaves some out. This sample has roughly 120,000 clones, with about 85% found just once. Sequencing used peripheral blood. These receptors originate from a man aged 35-49 years with acute or convalescent COVID-19. The CDR3 runs from the conserved cysteine through the conserved F or W. Fields, in order: clone size, V gene, D gene, J gene, CDR3 protein, CDR3 DNA. A D gene is named only where the DNA matches it firmly. The listing skips clone size in some rows; elsewhere it reads once, few, many or a size class.

clone_size: NA; v_call: TRBV9; d_call: TRBD1; j_call: TRBJ1-2; cdr3_aa: CASSPLGQGAYGYTF; cdr3_nt: TGTGCCAGCAGCCCTCTCGGACAGGGGGCCTATGGCTACACCTTC
clone_size: NA; v_call: TRBV7-3; d_call: TRBD1; j_call: TRBJ2-5; cdr3_aa: CASSLTGTEQETQYF; cdr3_nt: TGTGCCAGCAGCTTAACGGGGACAGAGCAAGAGACCCAGTACTTC
clone_size: NA; v_call: TRBV5-8; d_call: TRBD1; j_call: TRBJ2-7; cdr3_aa: CASRYRQGWDEQYF; cdr3_nt: TGTGCCAGCAGATACCGACAGGGGTGGGACGAGCAGTACTTC
clone_size: NA; v_call: TRBV18; d_call: NA; j_call: TRBJ2-7; cdr3_aa: CASSSNYEQYF; cdr3_nt: TGTGCCAGCTCGTCCAATTACGAGCAGTACTTC
clone_size: NA; v_call: TRBV10-3; d_call: NA; j_call: TRBJ2-7; cdr3_aa: CAISAGSSTGYEQYF; cdr3_nt: TGTGCCATCAGTGCCGGTAGTTCGACGGGCTACGAGCAGTACTTC
clone_size: once; v_call: TRBV12-5; d_call: NA; j_call: TRBJ1-1; cdr3_aa: CASGFEVGTEAFF; cdr3_nt: TGTGCTAGTGGTTTTGAGGTGGGCACTGAAGCTTTCTTT
clone_size: medium-sized; v_call: TRBV5-6; d_call: NA; j_call: TRBJ1-6; cdr3_aa: CASSQVRISPLHF; cdr3_nt: TGTGCCAGCAGCCAGGTCAGGATTTCACCCCTCCACTTT
clone_size: NA; v_call: TRBV3-1/TRBV3-2; d_call: NA; j_call: TRBJ1-5; cdr3_aa: CASSQESAGGDQPQHF; cdr3_nt: TGTGCCAGCAGCCAAGAATCGGCGGGTGGGGATCAGCCCCAGCATTTT
clone_size: NA; v_call: TRBV10-2; d_call: NA; j_call: TRBJ2-1; cdr3_aa: CASSESGHGQPNEQFF; cdr3_nt: TGCGCCAGCAGTGAGTCTGGACACGGACAGCCCAATGAGCAGTTCTTC
clone_size: few; v_call: TRBV11-1; d_call: NA; j_call: TRBJ2-7; cdr3_aa: CASSLMGGSEQYF; cdr3_nt: TGTGCCAGCAGCTTAATGGGGGGATCCGAGCAGTACTTC
clone_size: NA; v_call: TRBV29-1; d_call: NA; j_call: TRBJ2-5; cdr3_aa: CSTLEGGETQYF; cdr3_nt: TGCAGCACGTTGGAGGGAGGCGAGACCCAGTACTTC
clone_size: NA; v_call: TRBV3-1/TRBV3-2; d_call: NA; j_call: TRBJ2-1; cdr3_aa: CASSRGPGAYNEQFF; cdr3_nt: TGTGCCAGCAGCCGAGGCCCGGGGGCCTACAATGAGCAGTTCTTC
clone_size: NA; v_call: TRBV5-1; d_call: NA; j_call: TRBJ1-1; cdr3_aa: CASSLQENTEAFF; cdr3_nt: TGCGCCAGCAGCTTACAGGAAAACACTGAAGCTTTCTTT
clone_size: NA; v_call: TRBV5-1; d_call: TRBD1; j_call: TRBJ1-4; cdr3_aa: CASSLKTGDEKLFF; cdr3_nt: TGCGCCAGCAGCTTGAAAACAGGGGATGAAAAACTGTTTTTT
clone_size: once; v_call: TRBV30; d_call: TRBD1; j_call: TRBJ2-7; cdr3_aa: CAWDDRGSYEQYF; cdr3_nt: TGTGCCTGGGATGACAGGGGGTCATACGAGCAGTACTTC
clone_size: NA; v_call: TRBV6-1; d_call: TRBD2; j_call: TRBJ2-5; cdr3_aa: CASSEGLAWETQYF; cdr3_nt: TGTGCCAGCAGTGAGGGACTAGCGTGGGAGACCCAGTACTTC
clone_size: NA; v_call: TRBV18; d_call: NA; j_call: TRBJ1-1; cdr3_aa: CASSNRAMNTEAFF; cdr3_nt: TGTGCCAGCTCGAACAGGGCAATGAACACTGAAGCTTTCTTT
clone_size: NA; v_call: TRBV20-1; d_call: NA; j_call: TRBJ2-5; cdr3_aa: CSASDYIRGEETQYF; cdr3_nt: TGCAGTGCTAGTGATTATATCAGGGGGGAAGAGACCCAGTACTTC
clone_size: NA; v_call: TRBV20-1; d_call: NA; j_call: TRBJ1-1; cdr3_aa: CSASQDPDSNTEAFF; cdr3_nt: TGCAGTGCTAGTCAAGACCCAGACTCGAACACTGAAGCTTTCTTT
clone_size: NA; v_call: TRBV6-4; d_call: NA; j_call: TRBJ2-2; cdr3_aa: CASSDRGGDTGELFF; cdr3_nt: TGTGCCAGCAGTGACAGGGGGGGCGACACCGGGGAGCTGTTTTTT
clone_size: NA; v_call: TRBV12-5; d_call: NA; j_call: TRBJ2-4; cdr3_aa: CASGLGLTGDIQYF; cdr3_nt: TGTGCTAGTGGTCTGGGGTTGACAGGCGACATTCAGTACTTC
clone_size: NA; v_call: TRBV11-2; d_call: TRBD2; j_call: TRBJ2-6; cdr3_aa: CASGRLAGGSGANVLTF; cdr3_nt: TGTGCCAGCGGGCGACTAGCGGGGGGTTCCGGGGCCAACGTCCTGACTTTC
clone_size: many; v_call: TRBV4-2; d_call: TRBD2; j_call: TRBJ2-3; cdr3_aa: CASSQDAASGGADTQYF; cdr3_nt: TGTGCCAGCAGCCAAGACGCGGCTAGCGGGGGGGCAGATACGCAGTATTTT
clone_size: NA; v_call: TRBV3-1/TRBV3-2; d_call: NA; j_call: TRBJ1-3; cdr3_aa: CASERAGFGNTIYF; cdr3_nt: TGTGCCAGCGAGCGGGCAGGGTTTGGAAACACCATATATTTT
clone_size: NA; v_call: TRBV11-2; d_call: TRBD1; j_call: TRBJ1-2; cdr3_aa: CASSLDQGEVYGYTF; cdr3_nt: TGTGCCAGCAGCTTAGATCAGGGGGAAGTCTATGGCTACACCTTC
clone_size: NA; v_call: TRBV18; d_call: TRBD1; j_call: TRBJ2-3; cdr3_aa: CASSPAGTGSTDTQYF; cdr3_nt: TGTGCCAGCTCACCCGCCGGGACAGGGTCCACAGATACGCAGTATTTT
clone_size: NA; v_call: TRBV5-1; d_call: TRBD2; j_call: TRBJ2-1; cdr3_aa: CASSQLAGATYNEQFF; cdr3_nt: TGCGCCAGCAGCCAGTTAGCGGGGGCCACCTACAATGAGCAGTTCTTC
clone_size: NA; v_call: TRBV5-4; d_call: NA; j_call: TRBJ1-2; cdr3_aa: CASSSEQGRNYGYTF; cdr3_nt: TGTGCCAGCAGCTCCGAACAGGGCCGCAACTATGGCTACACCTTC
clone_size: NA; v_call: TRBV5-1; d_call: TRBD2; j_call: TRBJ2-4; cdr3_aa: CASSLSPLSSGGNIQYF; cdr3_nt: TGCGCCAGCAGCTTGTCCCCCCTCTCTAGCGGGGGTAACATTCAGTACTTC
clone_size: NA; v_call: TRBV5-6; d_call: TRBD1; j_call: TRBJ1-2; cdr3_aa: CASSLFTGASWGYTF; cdr3_nt: TGTGCCAGCAGCTTGTTCACAGGGGCGTCTTGGGGCTACACCTTC
clone_size: NA; v_call: TRBV19; d_call: TRBD1; j_call: TRBJ1-2; cdr3_aa: CASSNTGTGGNGYTF; cdr3_nt: TGTGCCAGTAGTAACACCGGGACAGGGGGCAATGGCTACACCTTC
clone_size: NA; v_call: TRBV30; d_call: NA; j_call: TRBJ2-3; cdr3_aa: CAWSVVGTSTDTQYF; cdr3_nt: TGTGCCTGGAGTGTAGTTGGGACTAGCACAGATACGCAGTATTTT
clone_size: NA; v_call: TRBV11-2; d_call: TRBD1; j_call: TRBJ2-1; cdr3_aa: CASSLGDRGRGNEQFF; cdr3_nt: TGTGCCAGCAGCTTAGGGGACAGGGGGCGTGGTAATGAGCAGTTCTTC
clone_size: NA; v_call: TRBV29-1; d_call: TRBD1; j_call: TRBJ2-2; cdr3_aa: CSVEKQGARVGELFF; cdr3_nt: TGCAGCGTTGAGAAACAGGGGGCCAGGGTCGGGGAGCTGTTTTTT
clone_size: NA; v_call: TRBV27; d_call: TRBD1; j_call: TRBJ1-3; cdr3_aa: CASSSSGGSGNTIYF; cdr3_nt: TGTGCCAGCAGTAGCTCAGGGGGCTCTGGAAACACCATATATTTT
clone_size: NA; v_call: TRBV9; d_call: TRBD1; j_call: TRBJ1-1; cdr3_aa: CASSDKQGIEAFF; cdr3_nt: TGTGCCAGCAGCGACAAACAGGGGATTGAAGCTTTCTTT
clone_size: once; v_call: TRBV7-8; d_call: NA; j_call: TRBJ2-4; cdr3_aa: CASSRGLGIQYF; cdr3_nt: TGTGCCAGCAGCCGGGGGCTGGGCATTCAGTACTTC
clone_size: NA; v_call: TRBV9; d_call: TRBD1; j_call: TRBJ2-5; cdr3_aa: CASSVRDRGSQETQYF; cdr3_nt: TGTGCCAGCAGCGTCCGGGACAGGGGGTCACAAGAGACCCAGTACTTC
clone_size: NA; v_call: TRBV19; d_call: TRBD2; j_call: TRBJ2-7; cdr3_aa: CASSSLAGAGEQYF; cdr3_nt: TGTGCCAGTAGCTCACTAGCGGGGGCGGGCGAGCAGTACTTC
clone_size: once; v_call: TRBV7-3; d_call: TRBD2; j_call: TRBJ2-6; cdr3_aa: CASSLSPGGGSGANVLTF; cdr3_nt: TGTGCCAGCAGCTTATCCCCAGGCGGGGGCTCTGGGGCCAACGTCCTGACTTTC